A selection of T cell receptor beta chains follows, all from one sample in a study of blood T cells in healthy people across ages. TCRdb re-called the 5' RACE reads with MiXCR, one entry per CDR3 protein. This sample has about 620,000 distinct CDR3 sequences, with around a fifth found just once. Material for sequencing was blood. The receptors shown here come from a man in his 70s in good health. Both conserved end residues are part of each CDR3.

v_call,cdr3_aa
TRBV27,CASLTATSSRDTQYF
TRBV12-3/TRBV12-4,CASNLTGISNQPQHF
TRBV29-1,CSVDGGSLDNEQFF
TRBV5-1,CASSQAGQGGSPFHF
TRBV29-1,CSVEVGQDSYEQYF
TRBV28,CASSQVPGIGTEAFF
TRBV6-5,CASSSSPSAPTDTQYF
TRBV29-1,CSVPMARNTEAFF
TRBV6-1,CASRFGLAGGRNEQFF
TRBV7-9,CASSLLGAETQYF
TRBV30,CAWSGSRETQYF
TRBV12-3/TRBV12-4,CASSPWDRGRTEAFF
TRBV7-9,CASSTTSGGPLTGELFF
TRBV6-5,CASSYGTSGRAYPGELFF
TRBV27,CASSSLAGGQNEQFF
TRBV20-1,CSAPDSGTATETQYF
TRBV3-1,CAVRAGFLTEAFF
TRBV20-1,CSAVTSRGTDTQYF
TRBV5-1,CASSLFGRAEETQYF
TRBV5-1,CASSPTSGSGANVLTF
TRBV9,CASSATGTANNEQFF
TRBV2,CASRDPGSSDTQYF
TRBV5-1,CASAFDRANTEAFF
TRBV18,CASSPMAPPQETQYF
TRBV7-9,CASSSDRDSHLEQYF
TRBV28,CASSFGQGGYNEQFF
TRBV7-2,CASSSSETQYF
TRBV24-1,CATSEGAGYEQYF
TRBV5-1,CASSDPENIQYF